Listed here is a single TCR beta chain. This specimen comes from a study of shared clonotypes between healthy human individuals. V lost 8 bases, J lost 0 bases, and 7 bases lay in between. Germline-derived CDR1 and CDR2 are SGHTA and FQGTGA. This CDR3 region has 13 residues. Assay used: immunoSEQ multiplex PCR; TCRdb lists only in-frame clones, some missing. The table includes some 2,500,000 clones, under 95% detected once. The chain combines TRBV7-3 with TRBJ2-2; D is undetermined. Source material: naive CD4+ T cells from PBMCs. Specified subset: CD45RA+ positively selected. This TCR was sampled from a man aged 18 to 29 in good health. Some clones in this sample may be carry-over from other donors' samples. The CDR3 coding sequence is TGTGCCAGCGCGGCAGCGAACACCGGGGAGCTGTTTTTT. This translates into CASAAANTGELFF.